The 7 T cell receptor beta chains listed next were all sequenced from one sample in a study of OX40 agonist ivuxolimab in advanced cancers. TCRdb's table, derived via immunoSEQ multiplex PCR, lists solely in-frame clones and lacks some. This sample carries about 83,000 clones, roughly 88% of them seen once, and the ten largest clones take around 0.7%. The source was CD4+ or CD8+ T cells sorted from blood, collected in a trial of the OX40 agonist ivuxolimab. These receptors were collected from an adult with an advanced solid tumor such as melanoma, head and neck, liver or kidney cancer.

This clone has just one count. The rearrangement uses TRBV7-8 and TRBJ1-1, with D perhaps TRBD1 (6 bases). V lost 1 base and J 3 bases, leaving 9 bases between the germline ends. The CDR3 is 14 residues long. Germline V gives CDR1 SGHVS, CDR2 FQNEAQ. The CDR3 nucleotides are TGTGCCAGCAGCTTAGGGACAGAACACACTGAAGCTTTCTTT. Amino acid sequence: CASSLGTEHTEAFF.

The rearrangement links TRBV19 to TRBJ1-1; D is perhaps TRBD1 (6 bases). This CDR3 contains 13 residues. The V gene's germline CDR1 is LNHDA and CDR2 SQIVND (reference sequence). Trimming took off 7 bases at V and 2 bases at J, with 11 bases between the two ends. The CDR3 bases are TGTGCCAGTAAGAAACAGGGAAACACTGAAGCTTTCTTT. This translates into CASKKQGNTEAFF.

This clone appeared a few times. V and J are TRBV5-4 and TRBJ1-2, with 12 bases that match TRBD1. CDR3 length: 17 residues. Germline V lookup: CDR1 SGHNT, CDR2 YYREEE (reference sequence). With V trimmed by 4 bases and J by 7 bases, 14 bases remained unmatched. The DNA of the CDR3 is TGTGCCAGCAGCCTAGGGACAGGGGGCGCGATACTGCGTGGCTACACCTTC. Protein product: CASSLGTGGAILRGYTF.

The V call is TRBV7-2, the J call TRBJ2-5, with TRBD1 matching 8 bases. With V trimmed by 5 bases and J by 6 bases, 8 bases remained unmatched. The CDR3 is 14 residues long. The germline gives CDR1 SGHTA, CDR2 FQGNSA. The CDR3 here is CASSPTGEVKTQYF. CDR3 nucleotide sequence: TGTGCCAGCAGCCCGACAGGGGAGGTGAAGACCCAGTACTTC.

The CDR3 protein is CAWSVSPPGTGELFF. CDR3 nucleotide sequence: TGTGCCTGGAGTGTATCCCCGCCGGGCACCGGGGAGCTGTTTTTT. V gene TRBV30 combines with J gene TRBJ2-2; no clear D gene. Germline CDR1 GTSNPN, CDR2 SVGIG (reference sequence). This CDR3 is built from 15 residues. With 0 bases removed from V and 4 bases from J, the gap between germline ends came to 12 bases. Drawing the rest from reference TRBV30 and TRBJ2-2, the complete variable domain is SQTIHQWPATLVQPVGSPLSLECTVEGTSNPNLYWYRQAAGRGLQLLFYSVGIGQISSEVPQNLSASRPQDRQFILSSKKLLLSDSGFYLCAWSVSPPGTGELFFGEGSRLTVL.

This sequence joins TRBV5-1 and TRBJ1-2; 8 nucleotides agree with TRBD1. This CDR3 comprises 15 residues. After removal of 0 bases from V and 6 bases from J, the junction contained 7 bases not matched to a gene. CDR1 SGHRS and CDR2 YFSETQ come from the germline V gene. CDR3 nucleotide sequence: TGCGCCAGCAGCTTGGCCCCGACAGGGGAAGATGGCTACACCTTC. Its translation is CASSLAPTGEDGYTF.

The V gene is TRBV5-4, the J gene TRBJ1-2; 7 bases map to TRBD1. Germline CDR1 and CDR2: SGHNT and YYREEE (reference sequence). Trimming removed 3 bases from V and 7 bases from J; junction bases left unmatched: 15. The CDR3 has 16 amino acids. The CDR3 loop is CASSYPTRDRGRGYTF. CDR3 DNA: TGTGCCAGCAGCTACCCAACTCGGGACAGAGGACGTGGCTACACCTTC.